This T cell receptor (gamma chain) was obtained from a study of intestinal T cells in coeliac disease (dated by TCRdb to 2018 to 2020). Some background on the complete study: Coeliac patients were much younger than controls, with mean ages of about 16.0 versus 59 years in the TRG cohort. In the TCR-delta (TRD) cohort, there were duodenal biopsies from some 10 coeliac disease patients and some 10 non-coeliac controls. A second, larger TCR-gamma (TRG) cohort comprised duodenal biopsies from 35 or so coeliac disease patients and fewer than 25 non-coeliac controls.

For each case, genomic DNA was extracted from ten 5-um FFPE scrolls with the QIAamp DNA FFPE tissue kit. Fully anonymised formalin-fixed paraffin-embedded duodenal biopsies surplus to diagnostic needs were used to test TCR repertoire-based classification of coeliac disease. The controls had upper endoscopy for reflux, dyspepsia or gastritis, and there was no clinical or histological suspicion of coeliac disease in any of the controls. Library preparation used multiplex PCR. The reads were generated on an Ion Torrent PGM. The LymphoTrack kit, which has primers carrying Illumina adapters, was used to amplify TRG repertoires from roughly 220 ng of biopsy DNA. TRG amplicons were purified using AMPure XP beads, were quantified on a 2100 Bioanalyzer, and were pooled equimolarly. An Ion PGM instrument was used to sequence the TRG libraries. The study's processing was this. FastX removed reads in which more than 10% of nucleotides fell below the per-patient third-quartile quality score. IMGT/HighV-QUEST was used to align the reads, assigning V, D and J genes, identifying CDR3 regions and assessing functionality. Sequences were converted to amino acids, and every sequence predicted to be non-functional was removed. CDR3s were split into kmers, with and without positional annotation; kmer frequencies underwent PCA, and samples were clustered using all 1023 combinations of PCs 1-10. Classification was validated by leave-one-out cross-validation, re-optimising parameters on the remaining samples each time. Shannon diversity was computed with the vegan R package from repeated random subsamples equal to the lowest read count. Identical DNA sequences were merged into single rows after TCRdb reprocessed the public reads with CATT. In this record, the V and J calls reflect TCRdb's handling and not the investigators' own analysis. Present in this sample are about 950 gamma-chain clones, 51% of which were seen just once. About 34% of the sample goes to the ten largest clones.

Overall study results and their limits: Age was significantly different between the coeliac and control groups, but splitting the analysis by age did not give a significant classification. FFPE-derived DNA was found to be relatively degraded, and loss of a proportion of TCR sequences in each sample was likely caused by this degradation. Of 54 biopsies, roughly 51 (94.4%) were correctly classified by TRG clustering, and a leave-one-out accuracy of approximately 87% was reported. There was no way to tell repeated CDR3 amino acid sequences apart from PCR duplicates. In training, clustering based on TRD kmers put all 20 or so biopsies in the right class, and the reported leave-one-out accuracy was roughly 90%.

CDR1 and CDR2 were assigned from the germline V gene as EGSTGY and YDSYTSSV. The CDR3 runs 10 residues from the cysteine to the phenylalanine. Only the CDR3 DNA is retained, 30 bases long and in frame from the first base. Unmatched junction bases come to 0, with V trimmed by 3 bases and J by 7 bases. By how much of the sample it makes up, this clone is hyperexpanded (1% or more). The antigen this receptor binds is unknown. Qualities for individual bases were not recorded, and no much larger clone is one base off. The receptor's source is a human donor who served as a control with a normal duodenal biopsy, not a healthy volunteer. The chain uses TRGV4 and TRGJ1 or TRGJ2. Sequences were obtained from a duodenal biopsy. The DNA sequence is TGTGCCACCTGGGATTATAAGAAACTCTTT. It specifies CATWDYKKLF.